The source of this TCR beta chain is a study of synovial regulatory T cells in juvenile arthritis. General study results and limits: Across patients, iaTreg TCR repertoires were mostly private, partly shared with synovial Teff and blood CPL. Synovial Tregs shared more CDR3 sequences with iaTregs than other blood Tregs. Inflammation-associated Treg cells in blood had less TCR diversity than the remaining blood Treg cells.

Of note for this clone: Its cognate antigen is unknown.

CDR1 is SGDLS, CDR2 YYNGEE, per germline. This CDR3 has 16 residues. No DNA was logged. Generated by immunoSEQ multiplex PCR, the TCRdb table keeps only in-frame clones and is missing some. Its table records some 9,200 clones. Material for sequencing was Treg cells from blood. The subset is: remaining (HLA-DR-negative) circulating blood Treg cells. The sequence derives from a donor younger than 30 with juvenile idiopathic arthritis. This chain links TRBV9 with TRBJ2-2; TCRdb names TRBD2, which stays unverified in the absence of DNA. The CDR3 sequence is CASSVGGQVGTGELFF.